Sequencing of this TCR beta chain was carried out in a study of Ad26.COV2.S vaccination and SARS-CoV-2 variants (dated by TCRdb to the early 2020s). General notes on the study: Vaccine-arm donors were drawn from COV1001, a multicentre, randomized, double-blind, placebo-controlled phase I-IIa trial of Ad26.COV2.S in healthy adults. Blinding of investigators to trial group allocation was maintained during experiments and outcome assessment. TCRbeta repertoire sequencing was used to assess the specificity and breadth of SARS-CoV-2-reactive T cell receptors after Ad26.COV2.S vaccination. Ad26.COV2.S was given intramuscularly at 5x10^10 or 1x10^11 viral particles, as a single shot or as two shots 56 days apart. The TCR-sequenced set comprised approximately 32 samples: around 20 Ad26.COV2.S vaccine recipients, 5 placebo recipients and 8 SARS-CoV-2 convalescent individuals. Trial participants were randomized into five groups of five: low-dose or high-dose Ad26.COV2.S given once or twice, or placebo on both occasions.

According to the study, the label for this sample's treatment or condition signals: 15 to 20 received Ad26.COV2.S at low or high dose, single or two shots; roughly five received placebo; per-sample allocation not given. Repertoires of vaccine and placebo recipients were sequenced from samples collected on day 63 after the first injection. Between 29 July and 7 August 2020, Cohort 1b enrolled 25 adults aged 18-55 years at one site in Boston, USA. Ad26.COV2.S consisted of a replication-incompetent adenovirus type 26 vector by which a prefusion-stabilized SARS-CoV-2 spike protein from the original Wuhan strain was expressed. The full study reports these points: Compared with placebo recipients, Ad26.COV2.S recipients showed higher spike-specific TCR breadth (P = 0.0014). After vaccination, substantial breadth of spike-specific CD8+ and CD4+ T cell responses was reported. Vaccine and placebo recipients had similar non-spike TCR breadth, a finding consistent with the vaccine containing only spike. The study was not powered for comparison of responses between vaccine doses or regimens. The authors noted that the TCR breadth and depth analyses may have underestimated total T cell responses.

As to this clone: Its antigen is unknown. The input lacks base qualities; no much larger clone sits a single base away.

The immunoSEQ Assay was the method used to sequence TCRbeta CDR3 regions. After extraction, genomic DNA underwent amplification by bias-controlled multiplex PCR, followed by high-throughput sequencing. Concerning the study's data processing: To quantify the absolute abundance of every unique TCRbeta CDR3 region, sequences were collapsed and filtered. T cell fraction was estimated by normalization of TCRbeta template counts to usable DNA, with usable DNA being measured through amplification of reference genes present in all nucleated cells. Repertoire TCRs were annotated as SARS-CoV-2-specific by exact matching of V gene, CDR3 amino acid sequence and J gene to a known reactive TCR set. The reference SARS-CoV-2 TCR set was derived from MIRA and filtered for enrichment in COVID-19-positive ImmuneCODE repertoires, a step that removed public or cross-reactive TCRs. Using the MIRA antigens, annotated TCRs were further analysed by specific ORF or by position within an ORF. Breadth was defined as annotated unique rearrangements over total unique productive rearrangements; depth was the summed frequency of those rearrangements. Two-sided Wilcoxon rank-sum tests were applied when comparing TCR breadth between groups. Not all clones reach the TCRdb copy of this immuneACCESS table, which keeps in-frame sequences only. Checked studies attribute under half of the gap to unresolved V genes and leave the rest unexplained. V, J and clone size reflect that table, while D and trimming were determined from the DNA. For this sample the table gives 300,000 to 400,000 clones, of which approximately 84% were detected only once. Roughly 3.3% of the sample belongs to the ten largest clones.

This sample comprised peripheral blood, obtained in a trial of Ad26.COV2.S vaccine versus placebo. The receptor was derived from a person between 18 and 65 years old who received the Ad26.COV2.S COVID-19 vaccine or a placebo.

The DNA sequence reads TGTGCCAGCAGCCAAGATCTCAGGGAGAAGGGGAATTCACCCCTCCACTTT. This gives the protein CASSQDLREKGNSPLHF. The V and J segments used are TRBV3-1 (or the pseudogene TRBV3-2) and TRBJ1-6, with TRBD1 as a weak D call on 5 bases. The CDR3, from cysteine to phenylalanine, totals 17 residues. Here the CDR3 DNA is all that survives: 51 bases in frame from base 1. Trimming takes 0 bases from V and 7 bases from J, and the germline ends sit 16 bases apart. From the germline V gene (reference sequence), CDR1 is LGHDT and CDR2 is YNNKEL.